This T cell receptor (beta chain) was sequenced for a study of CD8+ T cells in alopecia areata. The germline CDR1 and CDR2 sequences are SGHTA and FQGTGA. This CDR3 has 13 amino acids. V lost 2 bases to trimming and J lost 10 bases, with 13 bases between them. RNA extraction and reverse transcription yielded cDNA as sequencing template. Only in-frame clones appear in the TCRdb table, and some are missing; sequencing was by immunoSEQ multiplex PCR. The sample includes some 240,000 clones, more than 45% seen only once; the top ten take 0.45%. The sequences come from CD4+ T cells sorted from blood, collected at week 0. The chain combines TRBV7-3 with TRBJ2-3; maybe TRBD1 (6 bases). The source is a human donor with alopecia areata. The CDR3: CASSLGFRGAQYF. The CDR3 nucleotides read TGTGCCAGCAGCTTAGGGTTCAGGGGCGCGCAGTATTTT.